The 8 T cell receptor beta chains reported below all come from one sample, sequenced in a study of post-analysis software for immune sequencing data. Study results and limitations: Elevated frequency relative to controls characterized four or five TRBV segments in patients, TRBV5-6, TRBV5-1 and TRBV20-1 among them.

These TCRs are of unknown antigen specificity. Libraries were made from TCR beta cDNA, and they carried unique molecular identifiers. TCRdb independently ran MiXCR on the PCR reads; one entry per CDR3 protein. The sample lists 150,000 to 200,000 distinct CDR3 sequences, approximately 30% occurring once. Sample: blood. The receptor source for this set is a girl under 18 with multiple sclerosis.

This clonotype is a singleton in its sample. The chain employs TRBV29-1 and TRBJ1-1; 7 bases agree with TRBD1. Trimming at V came to 7 bases and at J to 6 bases, leaving 11 bases not matched to a gene. Per germline, CDR1 SQVTM and CDR2 ANQGSEA. This CDR3 has 13 residues. The CDR3 sequence: CSAATGPGAEAFF. The DNA for the CDR3 is TGCAGCGCCGCGACAGGGCCCGGGGCTGAAGCTTTCTTT.

In its sample, this clonotype was seen once. A much larger clone lies a single base off, so this may be a read error. The J gene is TRBJ2-5, the V gene TRBV4-1, with D unresolved. CDR1 is MGHRA and CDR2 is YSYEKL in the germline V gene. This CDR3 is built from 12 residues. The V end lost 4 bases, the J end lost 11 bases, and 14 bases lay between the germline ends. CDR3 sequence reads: CASSLPQEEQYF. CDR3 bases: TGCGCCAGCAGCCTCCCCCAGGAAGAGCAGTACTTC.

The V call is TRBV3-1, the J call TRBJ2-1, with a tentative D call TRBD2 (5 bases). Germline V gives CDR1 LGHDT, CDR2 YNNKEL (reference sequence). Trimming shortened V by 4 bases and J by 5 bases, and 12 bases separated the two germline ends. CDR3 length: 14 residues. This chain's CDR3 is CASSPSAVNNEQFF. As DNA, the CDR3 is TGTGCCAGCAGCCCCTCAGCGGTTAACAATGAGCAGTTCTTC.

This clonotype has at least ten counts. The V gene is TRBV12-3 or TRBV12-4, the J gene TRBJ2-3, with TRBD2 matching over 14 bases. The length of the CDR3 is 15 residues. Trimming removed 5 bases from V and 4 bases from J; junction bases left unmatched: 2. The CDR3 nucleotides are TGTGCCAGCAGTGGGACTAGCGGGAGATCAGATACGCAGTATTTT. Translating gives CASSGTSGRSDTQYF.

The chain joins TRBV21-1 to TRBJ2-6; TRBD2, as called in the table, went unchecked against the DNA. TRBV21-1 is tagged as a pseudogene. CDR3 length equals 21 residues. In nucleotides, the CDR3 is TGTGCCAGCAGCAAATCCCACCTCTCGAGGGATGGCGACTCTGGGGCCAACGTCCTGACTTTC. Residues: CASSKSHLSRDGDSGANVLTF.

This clonotype was recorded many times. This rearrangement joins TRBV29-1 to TRBJ2-7; 14 positions match TRBD2. The CDR3 runs to 16 residues. Looked up from germline, CDR1 is SQVTM and CDR2 is ANQGSEA. Unmatched junction bases numbered 17, after V lost 6 bases and J lost 10 bases. The CDR3 sequence: CSVENTQGLAGVPQYF. The CDR3 DNA sequence: TGCAGCGTAGAGAACACGCAGGGACTAGCGGGAGTCCCCCAGTACTTC.

At least ten counts were recorded for this clonotype. The V gene is TRBV12-3 or TRBV12-4, the J gene TRBJ2-7, with no clear D. The CDR3 length is 14 residues. V was trimmed by 5 bases and J by 6 bases, leaving 17 bases between them. The DNA of the CDR3 is TGTGCCAGCAGTACCGGCCGAGCAGAACGCGAGCAGTACTTC. Protein product: CASSTGRAEREQYF.

This clonotype was recorded many times. The J gene is TRBJ1-2, the V gene TRBV25-1; D is perhaps TRBD1 (6 bases). V lost 7 bases, J lost 7 bases, and 13 bases lay in between. Per germline, CDR1 MGHDK and CDR2 SYGVNS. CDR3 length equals 12 residues. The CDR3 sequence is CASTGGEVGYTF. The DNA for the CDR3 is TGTGCCAGCACCGGGGGCGAAGTTGGCTACACCTTC.